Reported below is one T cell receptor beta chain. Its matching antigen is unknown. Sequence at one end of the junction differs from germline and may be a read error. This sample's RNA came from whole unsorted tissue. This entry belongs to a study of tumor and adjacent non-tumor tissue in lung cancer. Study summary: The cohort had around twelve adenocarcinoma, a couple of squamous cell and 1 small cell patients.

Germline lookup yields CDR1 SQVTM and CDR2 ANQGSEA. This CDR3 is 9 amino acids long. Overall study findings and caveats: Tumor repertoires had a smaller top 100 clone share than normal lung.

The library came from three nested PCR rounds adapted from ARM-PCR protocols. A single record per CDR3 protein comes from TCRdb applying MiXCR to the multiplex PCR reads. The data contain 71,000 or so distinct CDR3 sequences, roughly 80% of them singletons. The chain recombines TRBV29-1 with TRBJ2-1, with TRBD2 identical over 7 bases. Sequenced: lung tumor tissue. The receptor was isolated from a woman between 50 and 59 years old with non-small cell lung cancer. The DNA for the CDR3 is TGCAGTGGGGGAGGGTCGGAGTCCTTC. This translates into CSGGGSESF.